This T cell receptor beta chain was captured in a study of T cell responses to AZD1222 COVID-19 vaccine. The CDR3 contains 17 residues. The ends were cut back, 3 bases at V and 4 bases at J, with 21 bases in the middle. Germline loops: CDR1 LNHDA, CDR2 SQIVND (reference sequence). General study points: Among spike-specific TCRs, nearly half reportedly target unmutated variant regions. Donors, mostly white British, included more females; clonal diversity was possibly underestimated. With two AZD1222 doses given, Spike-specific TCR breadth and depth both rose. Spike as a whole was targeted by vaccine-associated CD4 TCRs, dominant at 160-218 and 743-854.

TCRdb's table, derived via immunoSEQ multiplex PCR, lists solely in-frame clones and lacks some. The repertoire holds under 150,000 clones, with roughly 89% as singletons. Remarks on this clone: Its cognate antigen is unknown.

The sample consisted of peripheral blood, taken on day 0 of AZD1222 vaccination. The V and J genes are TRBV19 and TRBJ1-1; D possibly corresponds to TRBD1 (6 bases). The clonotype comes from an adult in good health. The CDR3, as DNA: TGTGCCAGTAGTATGTGGGGCAGGGGAACTTCGGGCACTGAAGCTTTCTTT. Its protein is CASSMWGRGTSGTEAFF.